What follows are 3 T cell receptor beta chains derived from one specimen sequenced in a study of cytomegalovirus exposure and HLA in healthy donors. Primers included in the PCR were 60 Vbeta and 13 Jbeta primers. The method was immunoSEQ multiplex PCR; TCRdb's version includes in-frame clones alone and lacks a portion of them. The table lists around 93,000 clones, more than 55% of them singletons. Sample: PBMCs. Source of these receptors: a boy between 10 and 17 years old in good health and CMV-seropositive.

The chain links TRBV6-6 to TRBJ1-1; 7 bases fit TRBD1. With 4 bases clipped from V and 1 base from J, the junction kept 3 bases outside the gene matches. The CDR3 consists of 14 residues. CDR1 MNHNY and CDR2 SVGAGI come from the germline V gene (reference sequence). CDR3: CASSSRQGNTEAFF. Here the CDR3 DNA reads TGTGCCAGCAGTTCTAGACAGGGGAACACTGAAGCTTTCTTT.

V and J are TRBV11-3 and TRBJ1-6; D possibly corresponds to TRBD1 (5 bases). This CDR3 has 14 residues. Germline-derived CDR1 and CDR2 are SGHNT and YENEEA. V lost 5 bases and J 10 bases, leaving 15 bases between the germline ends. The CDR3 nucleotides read TGTGCCAGCAGCCCCGACGGGGGAAGGTCACCCCTCCACTTT. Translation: CASSPDGGRSPLHF.

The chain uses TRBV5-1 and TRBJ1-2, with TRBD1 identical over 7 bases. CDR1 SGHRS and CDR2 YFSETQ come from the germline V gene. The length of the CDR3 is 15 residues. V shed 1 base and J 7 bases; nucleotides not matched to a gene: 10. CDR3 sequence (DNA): TGCGCCAGCAGCTTGTGGCTCCGACAGGGCTCTGGCTACACCTTC. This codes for CASSLWLRQGSGYTF.